The clone carrying this T cell receptor (beta chain) was found a few times. Its matching antigen is unknown. These data belong to a study of cytomegalovirus exposure and HLA in healthy donors. It was with 60 Vbeta and 13 Jbeta primers that the PCR ran. Libraries were prepared by immunoSEQ multiplex PCR; TCRdb keeps only in-frame clonotypes and omits some of them. The sample yields about 160,000 clones, over 60% seen once. Points from the study as a whole: Specificity for CMV antigens was confirmed in vitro for three of the CMV-associated chains. The authors later found TCR association rates varying by HLA locus, with DRB1 most and HLA-C fewest.

Trimming shortened V by 4 bases and J by 9 bases, and 4 bases separated the two germline ends. Germline CDR1 MNHNS, CDR2 SASEGT. The CDR3 covers 10 residues. This clonotype originated in a woman aged 35 to 49 in good health and CMV-seronegative. Sample: PBMCs. The genes are TRBV6-1 and TRBJ1-5, with unresolved D. This CDR3 is CASSGGPQHF. DNA of the CDR3: TGTGCCAGCAGTGGCGGGCCCCAGCATTTT.